This T cell receptor (beta chain) was obtained from a study of yellow fever vaccine responses in identical twins. Comments on this clonotype: Antigen unknown. The DNA is left out, because the CDR3 cannot be placed on it with certainty; the CDR3 is given as TCRdb lists it.

Study-wide findings and caveats: Twins reportedly had a vaccine T cell response that seemed partly convergent, partly personalized.

TCRdb ran MiXCR on the RT-PCR reads and lists one entry per CDR3 protein. The data show about 4,200 distinct CDR3 sequences, about four fifths seen once. This TCR derives from a woman between 18 and 29 years old who received the yellow fever vaccine. Sequenced material: T cells from blood (PBMCs), unsorted or a sorted subset (not recorded which), taken before or after yellow fever vaccination (not recorded which).

CDR3 amino acids: CATSRDTETPGSCFF. The gene calls are TRBV15 and TRBJ2-2. A total of 15 residues make up the CDR3, ends included. Germline values: CDR1 LNHNV, CDR2 YYDKDF (reference sequence).